The 20 T cell receptor beta chains below were found in one sample sequenced in a study of naive and memory T cell subsets. Both TRBC1 and TRBC2 were covered by a beta constant-region primer of two equimolar oligonucleotides. Four rounds of PCR amplified the ligated cDNA using nested alpha and beta constant-region primers plus SP2. TCRdb re-called the UMI-ligation and nested PCR reads through MiXCR, storing one row per CDR3 protein. The repertoire consists of some 30,000 distinct CDR3 sequences, with roughly 20% occurring once and the leading ten covering roughly 3.5%. The sequenced sample consisted of effector memory CD4+ T cells from blood. Regarding subset: effector memory, CD45RA- CD27-. These receptors came from a human donor in good health.

This clonotype rates as medium-sized. The rearrangement joins TRBV4-1 to TRBJ2-3, with D possibly matching TRBD2 (5 bases). Trimming removed 3 bases at V and 0 bases at J, with 13 bases between. The length of the CDR3 is 16 residues. The germline CDR1 and CDR2 sequences are MGHRA and YSYEKL. This CDR3 reads CASSQVDLISTDTQYF. In DNA form, the CDR3 reads TGCGCCAGCAGCCAGGTGGACTTAATTAGCACAGATACGCAGTATTTT.

V is TRBV5-1 and J is TRBJ2-1, with 7 bases lining up with TRBD2. The CDR3 has 14 amino acids. J gave up 4 bases and V 3 bases, and 4 bases lay outside the gene matches. The germline V gene encodes CDR1 SGHRS and CDR2 YFSETQ. The CDR3 nucleotides are TGCGCCAGCAGCTCCGGGACTACATACAATGAGCAGTTCTTC. Its translation: CASSSGTTYNEQFF.

The V gene is TRBV7-2, the J gene TRBJ2-1; 7 bases match TRBD2. The CDR3 extends over 15 amino acids. Germline V lookup: CDR1 SGHTA, CDR2 FQGNSA. Germline trimming cut 2 bases from V and 7 bases from J; bases unmatched to any gene: 8. The CDR3 DNA sequence: TGTGCCAGCAGCTTATCCCCCAGCGGGGCGAATGAGCAGTTCTTC. Translated, it gives CASSLSPSGANEQFF.

V usage is TRBV24-1 and J usage is TRBJ2-3; TRBD2 matches at 7 bases. The CDR3 totals 15 residues. Germline CDR1 KGHDR, CDR2 SFDVKD. J lost 5 bases, V lost 5 bases, and 9 bases had no gene match. In DNA form, the CDR3 reads TGTGCCACCAGTGTCGGGGCGGGAGAGATAGATACGCAGTATTTT. It is translated as CATSVGAGEIDTQYF.

This clonotype was picked up many times. The chain links TRBV6-5 to TRBJ1-1; D is perhaps TRBD1 (5 bases). Per germline, CDR1 MNHEY and CDR2 SVGAGI. The germline V and J ends were trimmed by 6 bases and 1 base, with 18 bases remaining between them. The CDR3 extends over 16 amino acids. The DNA for the CDR3 is TGTGCCAGCAGGGGACTCCGGTGGAGGGGGAACACTGAAGCTTTCTTT. Amino acids: CASRGLRWRGNTEAFF.

This clonotype has ten or more counts. This sequence joins TRBV6-6 and TRBJ1-4; no clear D. Germline CDR1 MNHNY, CDR2 SVGAGI (reference sequence). Between the trimmed V and J ends, which lost 4 bases and 7 bases, there was a span of 22 bases. The CDR3 runs to 17 residues. The CDR3 is CASSSPALVSAGEKLFF. CDR3 nucleotide sequence: TGTGCCAGCAGTTCTCCGGCACTTGTGTCCGCAGGTGAAAAACTGTTTTTT.

The chain couples TRBV6-6 to TRBJ1-1; D is undetermined. Trimming stripped 7 bases from V and 0 bases from J, with 9 bases between. The CDR3 contains 13 residues. Germline-derived CDR1 and CDR2 are MNHNY and SVGAGI (reference sequence). The CDR3 DNA follows: TGTGCCAGCACCGGACCCATGAACACTGAAGCTTTCTTT. Protein product: CASTGPMNTEAFF.

In this sample, this clonotype turned up a few times. The chain links TRBV18 to TRBJ1-2; D unclear. V shed 0 bases and J shed 8 bases, with 22 bases lying between them. The CDR3 length is 17 residues. Germline assignment: CDR1 KGHSH and CDR2 LQKENI. CDR3 region: CASSPPTNRLPLEGYTF. The CDR3 nucleotides read TGTGCCAGCTCACCACCTACGAACCGTTTACCCTTGGAGGGCTACACCTTC.

In its sample, this clonotype was seen many times. The V and J genes are TRBV12-3 or TRBV12-4 and TRBJ1-1; 8 bases align to TRBD1. The CDR3 is 16 amino acids. V gave up 6 bases and J gave up 0 bases; unmatched junction bases: 9. Written as DNA, the CDR3 is TGTGCCAGCAGCACCCGACAGGGGATCATGAACACTGAAGCTTTCTTT. Protein sequence: CASSTRQGIMNTEAFF.

CDR3 residues: CASSEQPTNTGELFF. For the CDR3, the DNA is TGTGCCAGCAGCGAACAACCGACGAACACCGGGGAGCTGTTTTTT. The V and J genes are TRBV9 and TRBJ2-2; D call uncertain. V lost 3 bases and J 0 bases, leaving 9 bases between the germline ends. The CDR3 runs 15 residues. The germline gives CDR1 SGDLS, CDR2 YYNGEE. Complete variable domain (other parts from reference TRBV9 and TRBJ2-2): DSGVTQTPKHLITATGQRVTLRCSPRSGDLSVYWYQQSLDQGLQFLIQYYNGEERAKGNILERFSAQQFPDLHSELNLSSLELGDSALYFCASSEQPTNTGELFFGEGSRLTVL.

The rearrangement links TRBV12-3 or TRBV12-4 to TRBJ2-7; 10 nucleotides match TRBD1. Trimming cost V 6 bases and J 7 bases; bases outside gene matches: 12. CDR3 length: 15 amino acids. The CDR3 loop reads CASRPRTGGIGEQYF. For the CDR3, the DNA is TGTGCCAGCAGGCCCAGGACAGGGGGAATCGGGGAGCAGTACTTC.

The chain combines TRBV6-1 with TRBJ1-1, with D unresolved. There are 13 residues in the CDR3. Germline V CDR1 and CDR2: MNHNS, SASEGT. V shed 10 bases and J shed 2 bases, with 14 bases lying between them. The CDR3 reads CATGKAPNTEAFF. The CDR3, as DNA: TGTGCCACCGGGAAGGCGCCAAACACTGAAGCTTTCTTT.

This clonotype was detected many times. V gene TRBV29-1 combines with J gene TRBJ1-2; maybe TRBD1 (5 bases). The CDR3 loop spans 12 amino acids. Trimming removed 2 bases at V and 5 bases at J, with 9 bases between. Per germline, CDR1 SQVTM and CDR2 ANQGSEA. CDR3 nucleotides: TGCAGCGTTGAACGGGGCGGGTATGGCTACACCTTC. Translating gives CSVERGGYGYTF.

For this clonotype: Germline and junction disagree at one end, which may indicate a read error. This chain joins TRBV30 and TRBJ2-7; 14 nucleotides align to TRBD2. The CDR3 loop spans 13 amino acids. Germline V gene sequence: CDR1 GTSNPN, CDR2 SVGIG (reference sequence). The CDR3 sequence is CAWTPTGLAGASF. The CDR3 DNA is TGTGCCTGGACCCCAACGGGACTAGCGGGAGCGAGTTTC. Combining the CDR3 with reference TRBV30 and TRBJ2-7 gives the whole variable domain SQTIHQWPATLVQPVGSPLSLECTVEGTSNPNLYWYRQAAGRGLQLLFYSVGIGQISSEVPQNLSASRPQDRQFILSSKKLLLSDSGFYLCAWTPTGLAGASFGPGTRLTVT.

The chain recombines TRBV30 with TRBJ2-1, with 9 bases that match TRBD2. J gave up 6 bases and V 0 bases, and 9 bases lay outside the gene matches. Germline CDR1 and CDR2: GTSNPN and SVGIG (reference sequence). The CDR3 consists of 16 residues. The CDR3 region has the DNA TGTGCCTGGAGTGTAATTTCATGGCGGGAGGGCAATGAGCAGTTCTTC. It codes for CAWSVISWREGNEQFF.

This clonotype is labeled as medium-sized. V gene TRBV29-1 combines with J gene TRBJ2-7; possibly TRBD2 for D (6 bases). The CDR3 has 15 amino acids. Germline V CDR1 and CDR2: SQVTM, ANQGSEA. The V end was cut by 7 bases, the J end by 4 bases, with 23 bases between. CDR3 region: CSAAVSAGLEYEQYF. The CDR3, as DNA: TGCAGCGCCGCCGTTTCGGCGGGACTCGAGTACGAGCAGTACTTC.

This clonotype was picked up a small number of times. The chain carries TRBV5-6 and TRBJ1-1, with TRBD1 matching 7 bases. The CDR3 length is 12 residues. The junction had 8 bases not matched to a gene; V was cut back by 4 bases and J by 11 bases. The germline CDR1 and CDR2 sequences are SGHDT and YYEEEE. For the CDR3, the DNA is TGTGCCAGCAGCCCTAGACAGGGATCGGCTTTCTTT. Amino acid sequence: CASSPRQGSAFF.

This clonotype qualifies as medium-sized. The V call is TRBV29-1, the J call TRBJ1-1; unclear D gene. Trimming removed 4 bases from V and 5 bases from J, with 8 bases in between. CDR3 length: 11 residues. The germline V gene encodes CDR1 SQVTM and CDR2 ANQGSEA. The CDR3 DNA reads TGCAGCGTTGTGAAAAAGACTGAAGCTTTCTTT. Its protein is CSVVKKTEAFF.

This clonotype was seen only a few times. This chain links TRBV12-5 with TRBJ2-1, with 7 bases lining up with TRBD1. Trimming removed 1 base from V and 6 bases from J; junction bases left unmatched: 9. The CDR3 is made up of 16 amino acids. Germline loops: CDR1 LGHNT, CDR2 FRNRAP. The CDR3 nucleotides are TGTGCTAGTGGTTTGGCGACAGGGCAAGGGGGCAATGAGCAGTTCTTC. Protein product: CASGLATGQGGNEQFF.

V gene TRBV24-1 combines with J gene TRBJ2-5; D gene unclear. Germline-derived CDR1 and CDR2 are KGHDR and SFDVKD. The CDR3 length is 15 residues. The V and J ends lost 3 bases and 1 base respectively, with 11 bases between them. The CDR3, as DNA: TGTGCCACCAGTGATCCCAGGACGGCCCAAGAGACCCAGTACTTC. This codes for CATSDPRTAQETQYF.